This TCR beta chain emerged from a study of CD8 T cells in Susac syndrome. Random-hexamer reverse transcription was applied to about 0.45 to 1 ug RNA. One entry per CDR3 protein results from TCRdb running MiXCR on the immunoSEQ multiplex PCR reads. The data contain 100,000 to 150,000 distinct CDR3 sequences, more than 90% of them singletons. The table lists this clonotype with a count of one. This CDR3 has 13 amino acids. Trimming shortened V by 6 bases and J by 7 bases, and 15 bases separated the two germline ends. CDR1 is SQVTM and CDR2 is ANQGSEA in the germline V gene. The sequenced sample was CD4+ T cells from PBMCs. The source is a human donor in good health. The V call is TRBV29-1, the J call TRBJ2-2; D might be TRBD2 (5 bases). The CDR3 spells CSVGNARGGELFF. The CDR3 nucleotides read TGCAGCGTCGGAAACGCACGGGGCGGGGAGCTGTTTTTT.